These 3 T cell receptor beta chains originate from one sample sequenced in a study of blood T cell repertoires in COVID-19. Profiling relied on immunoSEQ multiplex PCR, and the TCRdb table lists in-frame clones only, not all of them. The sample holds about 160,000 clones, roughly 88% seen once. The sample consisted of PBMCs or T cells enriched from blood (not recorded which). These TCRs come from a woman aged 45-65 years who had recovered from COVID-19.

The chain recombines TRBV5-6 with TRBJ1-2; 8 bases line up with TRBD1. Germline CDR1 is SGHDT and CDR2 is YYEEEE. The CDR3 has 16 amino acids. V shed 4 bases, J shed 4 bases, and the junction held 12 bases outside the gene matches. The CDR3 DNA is TGTGCCAGCAGCCCGCCCGCCGGACAGGGAAGCTATGGCTACACCTTC. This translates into CASSPPAGQGSYGYTF.

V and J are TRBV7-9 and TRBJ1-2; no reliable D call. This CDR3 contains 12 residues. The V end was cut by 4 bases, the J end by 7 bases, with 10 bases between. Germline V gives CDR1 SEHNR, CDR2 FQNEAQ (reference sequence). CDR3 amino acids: CASSSHYPGYTF. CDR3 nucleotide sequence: TGTGCCAGCAGCTCACACTACCCTGGCTACACCTTC.

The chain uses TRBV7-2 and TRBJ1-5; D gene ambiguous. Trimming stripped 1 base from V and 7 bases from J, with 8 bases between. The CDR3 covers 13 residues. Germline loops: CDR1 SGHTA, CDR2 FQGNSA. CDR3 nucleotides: TGTGCCAGCAGCTTAGGCGGGGAACAGCCCCAGCATTTT. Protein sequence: CASSLGGEQPQHF.